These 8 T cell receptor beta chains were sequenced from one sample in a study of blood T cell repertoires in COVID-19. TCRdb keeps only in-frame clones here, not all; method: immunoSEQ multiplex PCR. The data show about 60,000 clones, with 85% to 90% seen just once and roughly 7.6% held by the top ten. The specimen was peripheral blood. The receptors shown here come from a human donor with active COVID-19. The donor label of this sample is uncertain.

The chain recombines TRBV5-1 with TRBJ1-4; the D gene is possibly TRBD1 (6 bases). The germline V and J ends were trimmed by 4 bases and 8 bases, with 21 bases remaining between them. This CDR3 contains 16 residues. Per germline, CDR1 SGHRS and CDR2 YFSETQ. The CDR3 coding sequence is TGCGCCAGCAGCGTAGACTCCAGGGGCATGGGGGAAAAACTGTTTTTT. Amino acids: CASSVDSRGMGEKLFF. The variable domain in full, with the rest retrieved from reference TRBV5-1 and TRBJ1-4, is KAGVTQTPRYLIKTRGQQVTLSCSPISGHRSVSWYQQTPGQGLQFLFEYFSETQRNKGNFPGRFSGRQFSNSRSEMNVSTLELGDSALYLCASSVDSRGMGEKLFFGSGTQLSVL.

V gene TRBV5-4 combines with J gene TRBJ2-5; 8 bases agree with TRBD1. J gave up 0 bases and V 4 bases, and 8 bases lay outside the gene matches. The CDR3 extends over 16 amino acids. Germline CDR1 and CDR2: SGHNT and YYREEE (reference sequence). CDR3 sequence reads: CASSPRDRTYQETQYF. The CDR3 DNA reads TGTGCCAGCAGCCCCCGGGACAGGACGTACCAAGAGACCCAGTACTTC.

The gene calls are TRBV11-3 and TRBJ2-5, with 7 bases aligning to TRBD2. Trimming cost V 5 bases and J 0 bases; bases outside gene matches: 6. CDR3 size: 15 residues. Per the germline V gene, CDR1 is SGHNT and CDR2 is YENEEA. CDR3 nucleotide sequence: TGTGCCAGCAGCCCGGGGGGTTTGTACCAAGAGACCCAGTACTTC. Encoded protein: CASSPGGLYQETQYF.

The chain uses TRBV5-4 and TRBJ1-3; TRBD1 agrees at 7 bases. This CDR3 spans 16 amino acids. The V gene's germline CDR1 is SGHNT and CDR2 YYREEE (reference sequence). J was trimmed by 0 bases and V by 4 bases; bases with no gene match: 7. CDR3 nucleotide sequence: TGTGCCAGCAGCAGGGGGACAGCTTCCTCTGGAAACACCATATATTTT. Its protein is CASSRGTASSGNTIYF.

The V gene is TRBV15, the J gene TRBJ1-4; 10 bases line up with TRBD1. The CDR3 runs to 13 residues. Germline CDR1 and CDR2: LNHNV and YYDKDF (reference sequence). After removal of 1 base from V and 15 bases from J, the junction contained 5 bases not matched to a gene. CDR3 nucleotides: TGTGCCACCAGCAGAGCTTCCGGGACAGGGGTGTTTTTT. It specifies CATSRASGTGVFF. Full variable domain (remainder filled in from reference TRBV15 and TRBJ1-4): DAMVIQNPRYQVTQFGKPVTLSCSQTLNHNVMYWYQQKSSQAPKLLFHYYDKDFNNEADTPDNFQSRRPNTSFCFLDIRSPGLGDTAMYLCATSRASGTGVFFGSGTQLSVL.

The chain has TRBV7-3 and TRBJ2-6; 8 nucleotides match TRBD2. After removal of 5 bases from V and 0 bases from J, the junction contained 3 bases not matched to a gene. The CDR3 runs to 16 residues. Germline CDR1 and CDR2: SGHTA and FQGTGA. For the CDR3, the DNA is TGTGCCAGCAGCATGACTAGCGACTCTGGGGCCAACGTCCTGACTTTC. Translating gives CASSMTSDSGANVLTF.

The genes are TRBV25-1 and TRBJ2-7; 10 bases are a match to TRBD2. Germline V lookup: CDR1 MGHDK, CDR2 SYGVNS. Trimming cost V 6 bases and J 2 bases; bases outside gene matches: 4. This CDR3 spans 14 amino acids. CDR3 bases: TGTGCCAGCAGCGCAGCGGGAGGGGCCTACGAGCAGTACTTC. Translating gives CASSAAGGAYEQYF.

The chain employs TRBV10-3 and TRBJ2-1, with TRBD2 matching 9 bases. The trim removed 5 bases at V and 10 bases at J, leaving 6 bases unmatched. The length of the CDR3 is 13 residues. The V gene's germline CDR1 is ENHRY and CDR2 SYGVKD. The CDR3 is CAISRRAGGEQFF. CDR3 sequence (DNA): TGTGCCATCAGTAGAAGAGCGGGAGGCGAGCAGTTCTTC.